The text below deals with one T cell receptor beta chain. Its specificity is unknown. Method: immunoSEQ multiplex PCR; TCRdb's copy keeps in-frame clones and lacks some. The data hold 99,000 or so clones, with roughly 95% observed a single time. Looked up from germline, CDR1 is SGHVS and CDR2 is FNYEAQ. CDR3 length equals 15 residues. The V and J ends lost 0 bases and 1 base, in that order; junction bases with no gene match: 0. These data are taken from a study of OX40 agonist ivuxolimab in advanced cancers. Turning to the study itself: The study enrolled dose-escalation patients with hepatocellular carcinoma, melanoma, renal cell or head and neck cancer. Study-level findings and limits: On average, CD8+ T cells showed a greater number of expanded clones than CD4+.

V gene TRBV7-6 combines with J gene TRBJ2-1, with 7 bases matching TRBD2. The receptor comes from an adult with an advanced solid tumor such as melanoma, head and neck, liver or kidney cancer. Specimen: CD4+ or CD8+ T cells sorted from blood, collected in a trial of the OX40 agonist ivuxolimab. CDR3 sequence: CASSLAGLSYNEQFF. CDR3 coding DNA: TGTGCCAGCAGCTTAGCGGGACTATCCTACAATGAGCAGTTCTTC.